This TCR beta chain was identified during a study of T cell responses to AZD1222 COVID-19 vaccine. Second-dose intervals of approximately 4 or approximately 12 weeks were pooled. Germline-derived CDR1 and CDR2 are MNHNS and SASEGT. The V gene lost 2 bases and the J gene lost 5 bases, with 6 bases spanning the gap. CDR3 length: 12 amino acids. This table comes from immunoSEQ multiplex PCR, and its TCRdb copy is limited to in-frame clones, with some not included. Seen here are about 82,000 clones, more than 85% observed once, and the top ten hold 3.1%. Sequencing was performed on peripheral blood, taken 28 days after the second AZD1222 dose. The clonotype originates from an adult who received the AZD1222 COVID-19 vaccine. The J gene is TRBJ1-2, the V gene TRBV6-1; D is unresolved. The CDR3 reads CASSESGYGYTF. The DNA for the CDR3 is TGTGCCAGCAGTGAATCGGGGTATGGCTACACCTTC.